The sequence of this T cell receptor beta chain was determined in a study of cytomegalovirus exposure and HLA in healthy donors (dated 2017 in TCRdb). In terms of the full investigation: An earlier analysis of some 500 of the donors reported more than 250 Gb of sequence data and 100 million to 140 million unique TCR beta sequences from around 200 million T cells. The number of typed donors differed by locus: roughly 629-640 for A, B, C, DRB1 and DQB1; approximately 530 for DQA1; some 590 for DPA1; and some 450 for DPB1. Both class I and class II loci were covered by HLA typing, at four-digit resolution. Using immunosequencing, the study profiled T cell repertoires from approximately 700 subjects and related those repertoires to cytomegalovirus serostatus. Donor age, sex, ethnicity and CMV serostatus were compiled together with the repertoire data. An earlier analysis of 587 of the donors applied high-throughput TCR beta sequencing to assess whether each TCR beta V gene segment acted as functional or pseudogenic. Across some 400 genotyped donors of the cohort, an average of about 250,000 unique TCR beta nucleotide sequences per donor were sequenced, and about a sixth of those sequences were non-productive. A separate validation cohort of roughly 120 different subjects was used in addition to the approximately 640-subject first cohort. Approximately 300 gigabases of sequencing data and 75 million to 85 million unique TCR sequences made up an early release that covered several hundred HLA-typed donors. The study was designed to test whether signatures of past pathogen exposure could be identified by cataloging public T cell receptors. A later analysis re-examined previously published TCR beta repertoires from over 500 donors and added high-resolution HLA genotyping to investigate patterns of TCR occurrence. Rather than using new phenotypic data, the later analysis identified candidate immune exposures from TCR beta sequences and from how often those sequences occurred across donors. Roughly 5 DR-DQ haplotypes were handled as single units for association and clustering, since linkage in the cohort was strong. To predict cytomegalovirus infection status, the study brought together high-throughput TCR immunosequencing, statistical association of individual TCRs with disease status, and machine learning. Of the approximately 400 genotyped donors, over 65% fell in the genetic ancestry cluster associated with self-reported Caucasian donors. All discovery cohort repertoires had been generated using a single sequencing platform. In a later genetic analysis, genome-wide SNP genotypes for about three fifths of the 666 donors were used, and that subset was treated as a discovery cohort. What the work shows at the level of the full study, not this receptor alone: A later analysis found that HLA-associated TCR beta chains were more clonally expanded and had lower generation probabilities than equally common non-associated chains. Sequencing depth was assumed to be roughly uniform across donors in the presence/absence analyses, though that assumption may not hold. When HLA alleles, especially DR and DQ, strongly co-occurred, attributing TCR associations to individual alleles was difficult. The authors suggested that the approach could potentially be extended to other disease states and immunological phenotypes. A few of the identified cytomegalovirus-associated TCR beta chains were confirmed in vitro to be specific for cytomegalovirus antigens. Correlated functional status among segregating V segments might be attributable to linkage disequilibrium, but an unknown experimental factor could not be ruled out. In the study, approximately 160 TCR beta chains were listed as associated with cytomegalovirus. An earlier analysis of approximately 570 of the donors showed that most TCR beta V segments appeared in productive rearrangements either about 87% or about 30% of the time, which broadly matched IMGT annotations. Seventeen rarely observed V segments, including chromosome 9 orphons, were excluded from the earlier analysis of some 590 of the donors because counts were too low. A later analysis found that TCR association rates varied across HLA loci, with DRB1 alleles showing the most associated TCRs and HLA-C alleles the fewest. While some public TCRs were present in many individuals, most TCR sequences turned up only very rarely across donors. In this cohort, only TCR beta chains were sequenced, and detectable features were limited by the absence of alpha or paired-chain data. Immune exposure information for the cohort was limited to CMV serostatus. A later genetic analysis reported fewer N-insertions in productive TCRs among donors in an Asian-associated ancestry cluster than the roughly 620-donor mean. A later genetic analysis associated a missense DCLRE1C variant with V-gene and J-gene trimming of TCR beta chains, and an independent cohort replicated the association. Because HLA typing was missing for some donors at each locus, association tests included only the typed subset. A further reported finding was that TCR beta sequences accurately predicted the HLA-A and HLA-B alleles for most subjects in the first cohort. The classifier was reported to diagnose cytomegalovirus status with high specificity and sensitivity in both the original cohort and the validation cohort. Some IMGT-functional V segments, including TRBV6-2 and TRBV6-3, could not be told apart with the 87-base-pair reads, so those segments were excluded. In a later analysis, several top co-occurrence clusters were reported to appear linked to parvovirus B19, influenza, CMV and Epstein-Barr virus. In a later analysis, 15,000 to 20,000 TCR beta sequences were associated with specific HLA alleles at a false discovery rate of 0.05. The sequencing pipeline was judged likely to have produced a cluster of highly shared sequence variants as a technical artifact. A later analysis found that most CMV-associated TCR beta chains appeared HLA-restricted, with HLA associations seemingly driven largely by CMV exposure.

At the junction V is shortened by 2 bases and J by 2 bases; bases outside the gene matches: 4. The cysteine opens and the phenylalanine closes a CDR3 of 15 amino acids. Solely the CDR3 DNA is kept, with 45 bases framed from the first base. Via the germline V gene, CDR1 is SGHDN and CDR2 FVKESK. The library came from the immunoSEQ multiplex PCR assay. For the multiplex PCR, a mixture combining 60 forward primers for TCR Vbeta segments and 13 reverse primers for TCR Jbeta segments was used. Amplification of the CDR3 region of rearranged TCR beta genes was performed with a multiplex PCR assay on genomic DNA. Amplified TCR beta libraries were sequenced as 87-base-pair reads on the Illumina HiSeq System. As for the authors' bioinformatics: A later analysis counted 65 million to 90 million unique TCR beta chains across the 640 or so repertoires, and some 11 million of these chains were shared by at least two donors. A nearest-neighbor algorithm error-corrected the raw reads and collapsed the reads into unique sequences, merging closely related sequences to remove PCR and sequencing errors. To assign V, D and J gene segments, CDR3 sequences were aligned to IMGT reference sequences. For a sequence to be retained, at least a six-nucleotide match to both a V gene segment and a J gene segment was required. Rearrangements were classified as productive when the CDR3 lacked stop codons and remained in frame with V and J, and all other rearrangements were classified as non-productive. CDR3 was defined according to IMGT convention as the region running from the second conserved V-encoded cysteine to the conserved J-encoded phenylalanine. The earlier analysis of 587 of the donors excluded any sequence lacking an unambiguous match to a single V gene segment. An earlier analysis of about 590 of the donors classified V segments as functional when productive rearrangements were above 56.7% and as segregating when the standard deviation between donors was above 5%. A statistical classification framework was built for diagnosing cytomegalovirus status from the catalog of TCR beta chain sequences. V and J gene assignment, in a later analysis, came from comparing TCR nucleotide sequences with IMGT/GENE-DB human TR gene sequences. The TCRdist pipeline was used in a later analysis to assign CDR3 sequences and most-parsimonious VDJ recombination scenarios. In a later analysis, every TCR beta chain was defined by the combination of its CDR3 amino acid sequence and its V-gene family, and reads without a unique V-gene family were dropped. A later analysis removed 592 highly shared, low-generation-probability nucleotide sequences to deal with suspected cross-contamination and a sequencing artifact. For each public chain, a later analysis derived a clonal expansion index from normalized ranks of inferred template counts within each repertoire. Generation probabilities in a later analysis came from a VDJ recombination model fitted to out-of-frame rearrangements, and those results were checked against IGoR. In a later analysis, TCR-TCR, TCR-HLA and TCR-CMV co-occurrence was scored with hypergeometric tests, and a repertoire-size bias correction was applied to TCR pairs. A later analysis estimated false discovery rates by permuting HLA or CMV assignments 20 times. In a later analysis, co-occurring TCRs were grouped using DBSCAN, with TCRdist sequence similarity added in when clustering inside HLA-allele-positive subsets. Repertoires with fewer than 30,000 or more than 120,000 public chains, plus five repertoires with anomalous nucleotide sharing, were excluded from co-occurrence clustering. The table was pulled from immuneACCESS by TCRdb, which kept in-frame rearrangements only. Such tables lose some clones; where checked, under half of the loss comes from unresolved V genes, and the rest has no known cause. That table is the source of V, J and clone size, and D and trimming were worked out from the DNA. Recorded for this sample are about 120,000 clones; roughly three quarters of them occurred a single time. Roughly 1.6% of the sample rests with the top ten.

The cohort comprised more than 550 healthy bone marrow donors. All cohort members were sampled while nominally healthy, although unrecorded immune exposures were likely present. The donor tested CMV seronegative and was one of the 352 seronegative cohort members. A peripheral blood sample was collected from each donor, and TCR beta sequencing was performed on peripheral blood mononuclear cells. Genomic DNA extraction from the blood cell samples was performed with the Qiagen DNeasy Blood Extraction Kit. A word on this clone: The antigen it binds to is not known. No clone much larger than this one lies a single base away; base qualities are absent.

The chain joins TRBV14 to TRBJ2-3; 7 of the junction bases match TRBD1. Specimen: PBMCs. This clonotype was obtained from a woman aged 18-30 years in good health and CMV-seronegative. The nucleotides read TGTGCCAGCAGCCAAAGGACAGGCTTCACAGATACGCAGTATTTT. This encodes CASSQRTGFTDTQYF.